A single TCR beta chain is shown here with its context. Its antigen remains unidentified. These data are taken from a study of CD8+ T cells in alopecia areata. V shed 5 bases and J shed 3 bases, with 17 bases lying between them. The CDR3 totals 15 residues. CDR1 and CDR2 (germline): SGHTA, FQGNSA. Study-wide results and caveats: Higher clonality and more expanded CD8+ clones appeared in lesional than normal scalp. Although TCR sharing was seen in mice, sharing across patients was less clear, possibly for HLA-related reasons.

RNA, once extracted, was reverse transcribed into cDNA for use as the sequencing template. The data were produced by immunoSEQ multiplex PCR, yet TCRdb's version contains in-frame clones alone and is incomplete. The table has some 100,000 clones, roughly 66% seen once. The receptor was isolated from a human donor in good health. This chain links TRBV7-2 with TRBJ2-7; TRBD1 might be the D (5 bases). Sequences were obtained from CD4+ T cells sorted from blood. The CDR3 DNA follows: TGTGCCAGCAGCCCCCAGCCTGGGGCATTCTACGAGCAGTACTTC. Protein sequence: CASSPQPGAFYEQYF.